This T cell receptor beta chain was identified in a study of CD8 T cells in Susac syndrome. CDR1 is LNHDA and CDR2 is SQIVND in the germline V gene (reference sequence). Losses at the gene ends were 6 bases for V and 8 bases for J; bases not matched to a gene: 15. CDR3 length equals 16 residues. A quantity of roughly 0.5 to 1 ug RNA underwent reverse transcription using random hexamers. Multiplex PCR with immunoSEQ amplified the TCR beta CDR3 across 54 Vbeta and 13 Jbeta. TCRdb recomputed calls from the immunoSEQ multiplex PCR reads with MiXCR, one row per CDR3 protein. The repertoire consists of 250,000 to 300,000 distinct CDR3 sequences, with approximately 91% occurring once and the leading ten covering 0.18%. CD8+ and CD4+ T cells from blood underwent TCR beta sequencing, which was carried out in a high-throughput format. The multiple sclerosis controls were treatment-naive patients with relapsing-remitting disease that was stable or active.

The sample comprised CD8+ T cells from PBMCs. The receptor was isolated from a human donor with multiple sclerosis. The V gene is TRBV19, the J gene TRBJ2-1, with 8 bases aligning to TRBD2. In DNA, the CDR3 is TGTGCCAGTAGAAAAGACGGGAGGGCCCTTTTCGATGAGCAGTTCTTC. Residues: CASRKDGRALFDEQFF.